This note documents a single T cell receptor (beta chain) sequence. There are a few counts of this clonotype. Its antigen has not been determined. No much larger clone is present one base from it, and per-base qualities are unavailable. This sample's treatment or condition label indicates: live attenuated yellow fever vaccine strain. Two biological replicates of bulk PBMCs were collected at each blood-draw timepoint. PBMCs were isolated from peripheral blood using a standard Ficoll-Paque protocol. RNA was extracted with TriZol from bulk PBMCs, CD4 and CD8 fractions, and dextramer-positive and dextramer-negative fractions. The entry originates in a study of T cells after yellow fever vaccination (dated by TCRdb to between 2019 and 2020). At the level of the whole study: The SMART-Seq v4 Ultra Low Input RNA kit was used to prepare libraries from fractions with low cell numbers. Blood samples were taken at several timepoints before and after primary and secondary immunization, and bulk PBMC replicates and cell subsets were isolated. Two healthy male donors, one aged 18 to 30 and one aged 30 to 40 years, made up the cohort. Bulk TCR alpha and beta repertoires were sequenced longitudinally to track T-cell clones before and after primary and booster YFV17D yellow fever vaccination. The paper's findings and limits, for the study overall: A small fraction of clonotypes appeared in both the CD4 and CD8 compartments, likely as a result of convergent recombination. Computational filtering was needed because FACS-sorted repertoires could contain abundant contaminating clonotypes from the bulk population. The secondary T-cell response was weaker than the primary response but faster, peaking on day 5 instead of day 15. After the booster, most of the clones that had expanded following primary vaccination were detected again (around 95% of CD4 and around 88% of CD8), which suggests that memory was broadly maintained. The study included only a couple of donors, which limits how far the findings can be generalized.

The V end gives up 3 bases and the J end 6 bases, leaving 12 bases in the junction not matched to a gene. According to the germline V gene (reference sequence), CDR1 reads SEHNR and CDR2 reads FQNEAQ. The CDR3, cysteine through phenylalanine, is 16 amino acids long. Only the CDR3 region is kept as DNA, spanning 48 bases read in frame from base 1. TCRdb lists the instrument as Illumina NovaSeq 6000. Synthesis of TCR cDNA relied on 5'RACE template switching, a step that introduced a universal primer site along with unique molecular identifiers. Priming of cDNA synthesis was performed from both the TCR alpha and TCR beta constant segments. Libraries were amplified in two PCR steps, with sample barcodes and sequencing adapters added in the second step. Sequencing of libraries was performed on Illumina HiSeq 2500 (2x100 bp) or NovaSeq (2x150 bp). Per the source publication's procedure: MIGEC was used to demultiplex reads and collapse the reads into UMI consensus sequences, and MiXCR was used for V(D)J alignment. Using edgeR on replicate PBMC samples, clonotypes were called vaccine-responding if FDR was below 0.01 and the log2 fold change was above 5 up to day 15. CD4 or CD8 identity was assigned to each bulk clonotype according to whether the clonotype was present at higher abundance in the sequenced CD4 repertoire or the sequenced CD8 repertoire. TCRdb's own reprocessing of the public reads used fastp at Q25 and MiXCR and kept productive beta chains. Every entry covers one CDR3 protein and lists the most common genes and DNA from its rows. TCRdb's processing, not the authors' own work, is the source of the V and J calls. In all, the sample holds hundreds of thousands of distinct CDR3 sequences, and roughly 3.5% of those were seen once. Jointly, the top ten make up around 22% of the sample.

The rearrangement combines TRBV7-9 with TRBJ1-2, and 8 junction bases match TRBD1. Sequences were derived from PBMCs, sampled on the day of the yellow fever booster vaccination. This TCR was sampled from a man younger than 30 who received the YFV17D yellow fever vaccine. The nucleotides are TGTGCCAGCAGCTTTTCCAGGGAGGACAGGGTACATGGCTACACCTTC. Translated, it gives CASSFSREDRVHGYTF.